This is a list of T cell receptor beta chains from one sample in a study of technical replicates of blood from several donors. Sequenced by immunoSEQ multiplex PCR; TCRdb stores in-frame clones only, minus some. The table lists under 45,000 clones, 90% to 97% of them singletons. Input material: T cells isolated from PBMCs. These receptors came from a human donor in good health. Both conserved end residues are part of each CDR3. Fields, in order: V gene, D gene, J gene, clone size, CDR3 DNA, CDR3 protein. The D gene is left open where the match is weak. Where a row states a size, it is once, few, many or the class of an expanded clone; other rows omit it.

V gene: TRBV4-1; D gene: TRBD2; J gene: TRBJ2-7; clone size: NA; CDR3 DNA: TGCGCCAGCAGCCAAGCGAGCGGGGGAGTCTACGAGCAGTACTTC; CDR3 protein: CASSQASGGVYEQYF
V gene: TRBV4-1; D gene: NA; J gene: TRBJ1-5; clone size: NA; CDR3 DNA: TGCGCCAGCAGCCAGTATCAGGGGAGCAATCAGCCCCAGCATTTT; CDR3 protein: CASSQYQGSNQPQHF
V gene: TRBV30; D gene: TRBD2; J gene: TRBJ2-1; clone size: NA; CDR3 DNA: TGTGCCTGGAGGCCGAGGACTAGCGGGAGGACGAATGAGCAGTTCTTC; CDR3 protein: CAWRPRTSGRTNEQFF
V gene: TRBV13; D gene: TRBD2; J gene: TRBJ2-2; clone size: NA; CDR3 DNA: TGTGCCAGCAGCCCGACTAGCGGGAGCACGAACACCGGGGAGCTGTTTTTT; CDR3 protein: CASSPTSGSTNTGELFF
V gene: TRBV27; D gene: NA; J gene: TRBJ2-5; clone size: NA; CDR3 DNA: TGTGCCAGCAGTTTTATGGGCCAGGGAGAGACCCAGTACTTC; CDR3 protein: CASSFMGQGETQYF
V gene: TRBV28; D gene: NA; J gene: TRBJ2-1; clone size: NA; CDR3 DNA: TGTGCCAGCAGAGAAACTAGCTTCAATGAGCAGTTCTTC; CDR3 protein: CASRETSFNEQFF
V gene: TRBV7-3; D gene: TRBD1; J gene: TRBJ2-7; clone size: NA; CDR3 DNA: TGTGCCAGCAGCCCGACAGGGGACGAGCAGTACTTC; CDR3 protein: CASSPTGDEQYF
V gene: TRBV30; D gene: TRBD2; J gene: TRBJ2-3; clone size: NA; CDR3 DNA: TGTGCCTGGAGTGTATCGAGCGGGAGGGCCACAGATACGCAGTATTTT; CDR3 protein: CAWSVSSGRATDTQYF
V gene: TRBV7-2; D gene: NA; J gene: TRBJ1-1; clone size: NA; CDR3 DNA: TGTGCCAGCAGCCTCTCTGGGGCAGCGAACACTGAAGCTTTCTTT; CDR3 protein: CASSLSGAANTEAFF
V gene: TRBV15; D gene: NA; J gene: TRBJ1-2; clone size: NA; CDR3 DNA: TGTGCCACCAGCAGAGGATATAATAGGGGAGGCTACACCTTC; CDR3 protein: CATSRGYNRGGYTF
V gene: TRBV6-5; D gene: NA; J gene: TRBJ2-3; clone size: NA; CDR3 DNA: TGTGCCAGCTCCCGGCGGGACACAGATACGCAGTATTTT; CDR3 protein: CASSRRDTDTQYF
V gene: TRBV9; D gene: TRBD2; J gene: TRBJ2-1; clone size: NA; CDR3 DNA: TGTGCCAGCAGCGTAGGTAGCGGGAGGGGCAATGAGCAGTTCTTC; CDR3 protein: CASSVGSGRGNEQFF
V gene: TRBV2; D gene: NA; J gene: TRBJ1-2; clone size: NA; CDR3 DNA: TGTGCCAGCAGTGTGGACAGCTTCTATGGCTACACCTTC; CDR3 protein: CASSVDSFYGYTF
V gene: TRBV9; D gene: TRBD2; J gene: TRBJ2-7; clone size: NA; CDR3 DNA: TGTGCCAGCAGCCTTGGGACTAGCGGGAGATACGAGCAGTACTTC; CDR3 protein: CASSLGTSGRYEQYF
V gene: TRBV2; D gene: NA; J gene: TRBJ2-6; clone size: NA; CDR3 DNA: TGTGCCAGCTACCCAGGCGCTGGGGCCAACGTCCTGACTTTC; CDR3 protein: CASYPGAGANVLTF
V gene: TRBV5-1; D gene: NA; J gene: TRBJ2-4; clone size: NA; CDR3 DNA: TGCGCCAGCAGCTTGGACAGGGCCAAAAACATTCAGTACTTC; CDR3 protein: CASSLDRAKNIQYF
V gene: TRBV27; D gene: TRBD2; J gene: TRBJ2-2; clone size: once; CDR3 DNA: TGTGCCAGCAGTTTGATCGCGGGAGGGCCGTCCGGGGAGCTGTTTTTT; CDR3 protein: CASSLIAGGPSGELFF
V gene: TRBV7-9; D gene: NA; J gene: TRBJ1-1; clone size: NA; CDR3 DNA: TGTGCCAGCAGCGAGAAGACAGGTAAAGCTTTCTTT; CDR3 protein: CASSEKTGKAFF
V gene: TRBV29-1; D gene: NA; J gene: TRBJ1-2; clone size: NA; CDR3 DNA: TGCAGCGCCGTGGGGGCCCGGGGTCGGTATGGCTACACCTTC; CDR3 protein: CSAVGARGRYGYTF
V gene: TRBV6-5; D gene: NA; J gene: TRBJ1-1; clone size: NA; CDR3 DNA: TGTGCCAGCAGTTACTCGCTAGCGGGGGGCACTGAAGCTTTCTTT; CDR3 protein: CASSYSLAGGTEAFF
V gene: TRBV6-6; D gene: NA; J gene: TRBJ1-1; clone size: NA; CDR3 DNA: TGTGCCAGCAGTTACTCTGGGGGGGCTTTCTTT; CDR3 protein: CASSYSGGAFF
V gene: TRBV28; D gene: TRBD1; J gene: TRBJ1-3; clone size: NA; CDR3 DNA: TGTGCCAGCAGGGGTAGTCAGGGGGCCGCTGGAAACACCATATATTTT; CDR3 protein: CASRGSQGAAGNTIYF
V gene: TRBV7-9; D gene: NA; J gene: TRBJ1-1; clone size: NA; CDR3 DNA: TGTGCCAGCAGCCTCGGACAGACGAACACTGAAGCTTTCTTT; CDR3 protein: CASSLGQTNTEAFF
V gene: TRBV10-3; D gene: NA; J gene: TRBJ2-5; clone size: NA; CDR3 DNA: TGTGCCATCTCTTCCCCGGTCGTTTATGAGACCCAGTACTTC; CDR3 protein: CAISSPVVYETQYF
V gene: TRBV4-1; D gene: NA; J gene: TRBJ2-1; clone size: NA; CDR3 DNA: TGCGCCAGCAGCCAAGTTCGAACTTCTTTGAATGAGCAGTTCTTC; CDR3 protein: CASSQVRTSLNEQFF
V gene: TRBV11-2; D gene: NA; J gene: TRBJ2-3; clone size: NA; CDR3 DNA: TGTGCCAGCAGCTTAGATATAGTATCGACGGGGAGCACAGATACGCAGTATTTT; CDR3 protein: CASSLDIVSTGSTDTQYF
V gene: TRBV7-8; D gene: NA; J gene: TRBJ2-7; clone size: NA; CDR3 DNA: TGTGCCAGCAGCTCCGGGGGGCAGAACTACGAGCAGTACTTC; CDR3 protein: CASSSGGQNYEQYF
V gene: TRBV5-6; D gene: TRBD2; J gene: TRBJ2-5; clone size: NA; CDR3 DNA: TGTGCCAGCAGCTTATGGCGGGAGGTAGAGACCCAGTACTTC; CDR3 protein: CASSLWREVETQYF